Presented here are 5 T cell receptor beta chains from one specimen sequenced in a study of CD8 T cells in Susac syndrome. Random hexamers primed reverse transcription of about 0.45 to 1 ug RNA. MiXCR, applied by TCRdb to the immunoSEQ multiplex PCR reads, yields one record per CDR3 protein. The sample records about 300,000 distinct CDR3 sequences, roughly nine tenths being singletons. Sequenced sample: CD4+ T cells from PBMCs. The source of these receptors is a human donor with multiple sclerosis.

The CDR3 loop is CASSFLGGARADTQYF. Here the CDR3 DNA reads TGCGCCAGCAGCTTCCTCGGGGGGGCTAGGGCAGATACGCAGTATTTT. This rearrangement joins TRBV5-1 to TRBJ2-3; 8 bases fit TRBD2. The ends lost 2 bases at V and 4 bases at J; junction bases unmatched: 9. This CDR3 spans 16 amino acids. Germline V CDR1 and CDR2: SGHRS, YFSETQ.

This chain joins TRBV15 and TRBJ2-1, with TRBD2 matching over 7 bases. Looked up from germline, CDR1 is LNHNV and CDR2 is YYDKDF (reference sequence). The CDR3 extends over 18 amino acids. J lost 5 bases, V lost 0 bases, and 13 bases had no gene match. CDR3 residues: CATSRDRASREVNNEQFF. CDR3 sequence (DNA): TGTGCCACCAGCAGAGATAGGGCGTCCCGGGAGGTAAACAATGAGCAGTTCTTC.

The chain has TRBV4-3 and TRBJ1-5; unclear D gene. Trimming removed 0 bases at V and 5 bases at J, with 8 bases between. The germline V gene has CDR1 LGHNA and CDR2 YSLEER. The CDR3 covers 14 residues. CDR3 nucleotides: TGCGCCAGCAGCCAAGAGAACCTTTATCAGCCCCAGCATTTT. Translated, it gives CASSQENLYQPQHF.

This chain's CDR3 is CASSREGRGKYNEQFF. The CDR3 nucleotides read TGTGCCAGCAGTCGGGAGGGAAGGGGGAAATACAATGAGCAGTTCTTC. The chain recombines TRBV7-8 with TRBJ2-1; TRBD2 matches 8 bases. The CDR3 runs to 16 residues. The V gene's germline CDR1 is SGHVS and CDR2 FQNEAQ. With 6 bases clipped from V and 4 bases from J, the junction kept 11 bases outside the gene matches.

The rearrangement joins TRBV21-1 to TRBJ1-1; TRBD1, the table's D call, was not compared with the DNA. TRBV21-1 constitutes a pseudogene. This CDR3 is built from 15 residues. The CDR3 DNA reads as TGTGCCAGCAGCAAAGCGGGAAGGGGAAAAACTGAAGCTTTCTTT. This sequence encodes CASSKAGRGKTEAFF.